The rows below give T cell receptor beta chains drawn from one sample of a study of graft-versus-host responses after intestinal transplantation. No cognate antigen is known for these TCRs. Some clones are missing from TCRdb's copy, which holds only in-frame ones; the method was immunoSEQ multiplex PCR. The table records approximately 75,000 clones, roughly 94% of them present only once. Sequencing was performed on unstimulated CD8+ T cells sorted from spleen or lymph node cells, taken before intestinal transplant. All receptors derive from a human donor who received an intestinal transplant. The CDR3 runs from the conserved cysteine through the conserved F or W. Fields, in order: J gene, D gene, V gene, clone size, CDR3 protein, CDR3 DNA. D genes are given only for firm matches. Clone size, where shown, is once, few, many, or a class for clones that have expanded.

TRBJ2-2 | - | TRBV6-7 | - | CAQNRPRDGELFF | TGTGCCCAGAATCGGCCCCGTGACGGGGAGCTGTTTTTT
TRBJ2-7 | TRBD1 | TRBV4-1 | - | CASSQGDRESSYEQYF | TGCGCCAGCAGCCAAGGGGACAGGGAAAGCTCCTACGAGCAGTACTTC
TRBJ1-5 | - | TRBV6-5 | once | CASSYSTGGSPQHF | TGTGCCAGCAGTTACTCGACGGGAGGGTCGCCCCAGCATTTT
TRBJ2-7 | - | TRBV5-1 | - | CASSLTPKGYEQYF | TGCGCCAGCAGCTTGACCCCTAAGGGCTACGAGCAGTACTTC
TRBJ1-2 | - | TRBV10-3 | few | CAISPGFLYGYTF | TGTGCCATCAGTCCGGGGTTCCTTTATGGCTACACCTTC
TRBJ2-7 | TRBD2 | TRBV5-1 | - | CASSLIREGPQMEQYF | TGCGCCAGCAGCTTGATAAGGGAGGGCCCTCAAATGGAGCAGTACTTC
TRBJ1-1 | - | TRBV5-1 | - | CASKATGNTEAFF | TGCGCCAGCAAGGCCACGGGGAACACTGAAGCTTTCTTT
TRBJ2-4 | - | TRBV23-1 | - | CARPDAKNIQYF | TGCGCCAGGCCCGATGCCAAAAACATTCAGTACTTC
TRBJ1-4 | - | TRBV4-1 | - | CASSRGGNEKLFF | TGCGCCAGCAGTAGGGGGGGCAATGAAAAACTGTTTTTT
TRBJ1-2 | - | TRBV30 | - | CAWGIPPQLFNYGYTF | TGTGCCTGGGGGATCCCGCCACAGCTTTTTAACTATGGCTACACCTTC
TRBJ2-4 | - | TRBV28 | - | CASSLFRTALAKNIQYF | TGTGCCAGCAGTTTATTTAGGACAGCTCTAGCCAAAAACATTCAGTACTTC
TRBJ2-7 | TRBD1 | TRBV5-1 | - | CASSLTPGQLSSYEQYF | TGCGCCAGCAGCTTGACGCCGGGACAGCTGAGCTCCTACGAGCAGTACTTC
TRBJ2-1 | - | TRBV5-1 | - | CASSFRRSNRDEQFF | TGCGCCAGCAGCTTCCGCCGGTCCAATCGGGATGAGCAGTTCTTC
TRBJ2-1 | TRBD1 | TRBV2 | - | CASSDWGTAYYNEQFF | TGTGCCAGCAGTGACTGGGGGACAGCCTATTACAATGAGCAGTTCTTC
TRBJ2-7 | TRBD1 | TRBV2 | - | CASSDGTGPYEQYF | TGTGCCAGCAGCGACGGGACAGGGCCCTACGAGCAGTACTTC
TRBJ1-5 | - | TRBV15 | - | CATSRVVGSGQPQHF | TGTGCCACCAGCAGAGTTGTGGGGAGCGGCCAGCCCCAGCATTTT
TRBJ1-4 | TRBD1 | TRBV19 | few | CASSWDRDFSTNEKLFF | TGTGCCAGTAGTTGGGACAGGGATTTCTCAACTAATGAAAAACTGTTTTTT
TRBJ2-5 | - | TRBV5-6 | once | CASSWTGTGPQETQYF | TGTGCCAGCAGCTGGACCGGGACGGGCCCCCAAGAGACCCAGTACTTC
TRBJ1-1 | - | TRBV6-5 | - | CASSVTGNTEAFF | TGTGCCAGCAGCGTCACAGGGAACACTGAAGCTTTCTTT
TRBJ2-1 | - | TRBV15 | once | CATSRGRRIGIYNEQFF | TGTGCCACCAGCAGAGGTAGGAGGATAGGTATCTACAATGAGCAGTTCTTC